One and the same sample provided the 4 T cell receptor beta chains below, sequenced in a study of blood T cell repertoires in COVID-19. Method: immunoSEQ multiplex PCR; TCRdb's copy keeps in-frame clones and lacks some. The repertoire has fewer than 600,000 clones, 88% of them found once; the top ten carry 1.5% to 2%. Sequencing was done on a sample of PBMCs or T cells enriched from blood (not recorded which). Receptors originate from a woman aged 40 to 50 who had recovered from COVID-19.

The gene calls are TRBV19 and TRBJ2-5; 9 bases match TRBD2. Trimming cost V 3 bases and J 5 bases; bases outside gene matches: 7. This CDR3 contains 15 residues. Germline V gene lookup returns CDR1 LNHDA and CDR2 SQIVND (reference sequence). The CDR3 DNA follows: TGTGCCAGTAGTATGGCAGGACTAGCGTCGGAGACCCAGTACTTC. Translation: CASSMAGLASETQYF. Full variable domain (missing parts from reference TRBV19 and TRBJ2-5): DGGITQSPKYLFRKEGQNVTLSCEQNLNHDAMYWYRQDPGQGLRLIYYSQIVNDFQKGDIAEGYSVSREKKESFPLTVTSAQKNPTAFYLCASSMAGLASETQYFGPGTRLLVL.

This chain uses TRBV29-1 with TRBJ2-1; the match to TRBD2 covers 8 bases. The J segment lost 10 bases and the V segment lost 5 bases, leaving 10 bases of the junction unmatched. Per germline, CDR1 SQVTM and CDR2 ANQGSEA. There are 13 residues in the CDR3. CDR3 region: CSVSAGEVREQFF. The CDR3 bases are TGCAGCGTTTCAGCGGGAGAGGTCAGGGAGCAGTTCTTC.

The gene calls are TRBV6-2 or TRBV6-3 and TRBJ1-2; D not certain. The length of the CDR3 is 14 residues. CDR1 is MNHEY and CDR2 is SVGEGT in the germline V gene. V dropped 4 bases and J dropped 4 bases, with 13 bases sitting between them. CDR3 amino acids: CASSSFMARYGYTF. The CDR3 nucleotides read TGTGCCAGCAGTTCCTTTATGGCTCGCTATGGCTACACCTTC.

The rearrangement uses TRBV10-3 and TRBJ2-3, with 10 bases matching TRBD2. Per germline, CDR1 ENHRY and CDR2 SYGVKD. The CDR3 has 18 residues. The trim removed 3 bases at V and 1 base at J, leaving 10 bases unmatched. CDR3 region: CAISERLAGARGTDTQYF. DNA of the CDR3: TGTGCCATCAGTGAAAGGCTAGCGGGAGCCAGGGGCACAGATACGCAGTATTTT.